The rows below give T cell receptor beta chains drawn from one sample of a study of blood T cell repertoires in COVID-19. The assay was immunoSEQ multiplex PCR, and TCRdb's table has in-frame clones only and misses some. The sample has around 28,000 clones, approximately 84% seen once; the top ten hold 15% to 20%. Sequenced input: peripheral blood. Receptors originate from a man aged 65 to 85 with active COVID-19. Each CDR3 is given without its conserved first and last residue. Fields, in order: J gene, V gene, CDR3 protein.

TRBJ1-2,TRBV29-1,SVEDVGASNYGYT
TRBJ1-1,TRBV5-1,ASRSGTYEAF
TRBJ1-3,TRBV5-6,ASSLQGQYSGNTIY
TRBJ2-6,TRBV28,ASSLGSGGANVLT
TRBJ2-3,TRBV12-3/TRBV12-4,AFGLRDTQY
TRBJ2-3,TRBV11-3,ASSLVEQGHTQY
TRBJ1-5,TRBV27,ASTPGQGVNQPQH
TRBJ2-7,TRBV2,ASSESAPYEQY
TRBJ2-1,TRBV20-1,SASRMGSRDNEQF
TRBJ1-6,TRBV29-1,SVEQHTGAASPLH
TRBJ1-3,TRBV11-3,ASSQPQGFGNTIY
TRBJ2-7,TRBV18,ASSSAGTGVYEQY
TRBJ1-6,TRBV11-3,ASSSTTGVGISPLH
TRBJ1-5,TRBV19,ATADRGRVQPQH
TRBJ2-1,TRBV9,ASSPSGLAVYNEQF
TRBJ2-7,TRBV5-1,ASSWTQGSSYEQY
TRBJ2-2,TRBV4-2,ASSQGVGYTGELF
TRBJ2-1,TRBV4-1,ASSPQVGEGQF
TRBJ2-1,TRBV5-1,ASSLATGGAREQF
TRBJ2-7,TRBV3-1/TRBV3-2,ASSITSGGYEQY
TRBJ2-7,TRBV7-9,ASSLRAGRGLGYEQY
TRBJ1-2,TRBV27,ASSFTGGGYGYT
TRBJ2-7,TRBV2,ASSEGPSRTSGGSYEQY
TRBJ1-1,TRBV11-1,ASSSRGTEAF
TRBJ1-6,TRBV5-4,ASSMTEVGNSPLH
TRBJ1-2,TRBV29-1,SVEKGTQGHGYT
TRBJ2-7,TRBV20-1,SADRGYEQY
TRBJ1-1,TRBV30,AWRSLGGITEAF
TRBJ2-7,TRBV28,ASSPKGLRAYEQY
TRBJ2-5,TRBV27,ASSLYTGGGQETQY
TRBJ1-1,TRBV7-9,ASSWTGLEAF
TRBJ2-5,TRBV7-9,ASSFRQGTQETQY
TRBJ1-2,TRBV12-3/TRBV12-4,ASSRDRGHGYT
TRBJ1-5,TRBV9,ASSVGQGSGQPQH
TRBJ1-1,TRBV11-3,ASSLQENTEAF
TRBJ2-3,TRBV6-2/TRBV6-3,ASSYSRGLDTQY
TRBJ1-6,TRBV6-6,ASRQFQGLSPLH
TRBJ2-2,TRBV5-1,ASSLALTGELF
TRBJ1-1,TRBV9,ASSVETGLRAEAF
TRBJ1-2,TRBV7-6,ASSLGGNYGYT
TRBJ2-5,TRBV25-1,ASRQTGYQETQY
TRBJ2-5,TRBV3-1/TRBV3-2,ASSQRPRGGPQETQY
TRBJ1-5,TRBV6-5,ATSWERNQPQH
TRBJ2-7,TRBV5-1,ASSPGLAFYEQY
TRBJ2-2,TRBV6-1,ASSEPGENTGELF
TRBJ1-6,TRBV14,ASSPRTGNSPLH
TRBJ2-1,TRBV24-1,ATSDSMTDNEQF